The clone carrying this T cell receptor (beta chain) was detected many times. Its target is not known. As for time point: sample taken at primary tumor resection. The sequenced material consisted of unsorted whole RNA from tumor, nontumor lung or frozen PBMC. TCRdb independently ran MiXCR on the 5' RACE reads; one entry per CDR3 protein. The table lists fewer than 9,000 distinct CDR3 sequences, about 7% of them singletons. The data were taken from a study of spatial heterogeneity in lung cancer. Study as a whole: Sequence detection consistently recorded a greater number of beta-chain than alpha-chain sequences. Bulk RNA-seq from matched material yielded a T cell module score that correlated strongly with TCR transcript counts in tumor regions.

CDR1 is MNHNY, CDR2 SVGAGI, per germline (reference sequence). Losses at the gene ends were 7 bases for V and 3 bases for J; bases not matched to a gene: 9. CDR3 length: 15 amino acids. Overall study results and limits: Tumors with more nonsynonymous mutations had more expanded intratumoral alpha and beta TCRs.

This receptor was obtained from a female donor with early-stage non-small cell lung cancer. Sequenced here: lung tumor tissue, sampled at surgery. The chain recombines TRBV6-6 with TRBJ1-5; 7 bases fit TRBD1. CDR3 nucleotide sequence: TGTGCCAGCATGCAAACAGGGGCCGACAATCAGCCCCAGCATTTT. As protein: CASMQTGADNQPQHF.